A selection of T cell receptor beta chains follows, all from one sample in a study of spatial heterogeneity in lung cancer. Each CDR3 protein gets one entry after TCRdb re-called the 5' RACE reads with MiXCR. The data hold roughly 19,000 distinct CDR3 sequences, with around a sixth observed a single time. The source was lung tumor tissue, collected at surgery. These receptors were collected from a female donor with early-stage non-small cell lung cancer. Both conserved end residues are part of each CDR3. A D gene is named only where the DNA matches it firmly. Size is stated for part of the rows, as once, few or many counts, or as a class when the clone is expanded.

d_gene: -
abundance: -
v_gene: TRBV11-2
j_gene: TRBJ2-3
CDR3aa: CASSLASFGQYF
CDR3nt: TGTGCCAGCAGCTTAGCCTCCTTCGGGCAGTATTTT

d_gene: TRBD2
abundance: few
v_gene: TRBV6-6
j_gene: TRBJ2-7
CDR3aa: CASSPPGGRFYEQYF
CDR3nt: TGTGCCAGCAGTCCTCCAGGCGGGAGGTTCTACGAGCAGTACTTC

d_gene: -
abundance: -
v_gene: TRBV10-3
j_gene: TRBJ2-1
CDR3aa: CAISESYSYNEQFF
CDR3nt: TGTGCCATCAGTGAGTCTTACTCCTACAATGAGCAGTTCTTC

d_gene: -
abundance: -
v_gene: TRBV29-1
j_gene: TRBJ2-3
CDR3aa: CSVEDYSTDTQYF
CDR3nt: TGCAGCGTTGAAGATTACAGCACAGATACGCAGTATTTT

d_gene: -
abundance: -
v_gene: TRBV18
j_gene: TRBJ2-3
CDR3aa: CASSRAVTDTQYF
CDR3nt: TGTGCCAGCTCCAGGGCAGTGACAGATACGCAGTATTTT

d_gene: TRBD2
abundance: -
v_gene: TRBV3-1
j_gene: TRBJ2-7
CDR3aa: CASSQAGLAVYEQYF
CDR3nt: TGTGCCAGCAGCCAAGCGGGACTAGCGGTCTACGAGCAGTACTTC

d_gene: TRBD2
abundance: -
v_gene: TRBV4-1
j_gene: TRBJ2-7
CDR3aa: CASSQGYRLADYEQYF
CDR3nt: TGCGCCAGCAGCCAAGGGTACAGACTAGCGGATTACGAGCAGTACTTC

d_gene: TRBD2
abundance: many
v_gene: TRBV20-1
j_gene: TRBJ2-4
CDR3aa: CSASSRGLAGAGAKNIQYF
CDR3nt: TGCAGTGCTAGTTCTCGGGGACTAGCGGGGGCGGGTGCCAAAAACATTCAGTACTTC

d_gene: -
abundance: many
v_gene: TRBV12-3/TRBV12-4
j_gene: TRBJ2-5
CDR3aa: CASSSTGQETQYF
CDR3nt: TGTGCCAGCAGTTCGACAGGCCAAGAGACCCAGTACTTC

d_gene: -
abundance: few
v_gene: TRBV6-1
j_gene: TRBJ2-7
CDR3aa: CASSEASGPSYEQYF
CDR3nt: TGTGCCAGCAGTGAAGCGTCAGGGCCCTCCTACGAGCAGTACTTC

d_gene: -
abundance: -
v_gene: TRBV28
j_gene: TRBJ2-6
CDR3aa: CASSFTGIDSGANVLTF
CDR3nt: TGTGCCAGCAGTTTTACGGGGATAGACTCTGGGGCCAACGTCCTGACTTTC

d_gene: TRBD2
abundance: medium-sized
v_gene: TRBV3-1
j_gene: TRBJ2-1
CDR3aa: CASSHRTSGTGANEQFF
CDR3nt: TGTGCCAGCAGCCACCGGACTAGCGGGACGGGGGCAAATGAGCAGTTCTTC

d_gene: TRBD1
abundance: few
v_gene: TRBV6-1
j_gene: TRBJ2-3
CDR3aa: CASGTGDTDTQYF
CDR3nt: TGTGCCAGCGGGACAGGGGACACAGATACGCAGTATTTT

d_gene: -
abundance: -
v_gene: TRBV29-1
j_gene: TRBJ2-7
CDR3aa: CSVDGGFRQYF
CDR3nt: TGCAGCGTTGATGGGGGGTTTAGGCAGTACTTC

d_gene: TRBD2
abundance: -
v_gene: TRBV11-2
j_gene: TRBJ2-1
CDR3aa: CASSWNIAGVLEQFF
CDR3nt: TGTGCCAGCAGCTGGAATATAGCGGGTGTGTTGGAGCAGTTCTTC

d_gene: TRBD2
abundance: -
v_gene: TRBV20-1
j_gene: TRBJ2-7
CDR3aa: CSASGGGAYEQYF
CDR3nt: TGCAGTGCTAGCGGCGGGGGAGCCTACGAGCAGTACTTC

d_gene: -
abundance: once
v_gene: TRBV7-9
j_gene: TRBJ2-3
CDR3aa: CASSWTSTDTQYF
CDR3nt: TGTGCCAGCAGCTGGACTAGCACAGATACGCAGTATTTT

d_gene: -
abundance: many
v_gene: TRBV5-1
j_gene: TRBJ2-5
CDR3aa: CASSFGFDIETQYF
CDR3nt: TGCGCCAGCAGCTTCGGTTTCGATATCGAGACCCAGTACTTC

d_gene: -
abundance: few
v_gene: TRBV20-1
j_gene: TRBJ2-1
CDR3aa: CSASQGGEQFF
CDR3nt: TGCAGTGCTAGTCAGGGGGGTGAGCAGTTCTTC

d_gene: TRBD2
abundance: many
v_gene: TRBV6-6
j_gene: TRBJ2-3
CDR3aa: CAVASGEGTDTQYF
CDR3nt: TGTGCCGTAGCTTCGGGGGAGGGGACAGATACGCAGTATTTT

d_gene: -
abundance: few
v_gene: TRBV6-6
j_gene: TRBJ2-3
CDR3aa: CASSHRESDTQYF
CDR3nt: TGTGCCAGCAGTCACAGGGAATCCGATACGCAGTATTTT

d_gene: -
abundance: few
v_gene: TRBV6-2/TRBV6-3
j_gene: TRBJ2-3
CDR3aa: CASSLRGPTDTQYF
CDR3nt: TGTGCCAGCAGCCTGAGGGGTCCCACAGATACGCAGTATTTT

d_gene: TRBD1
abundance: medium-sized
v_gene: TRBV11-2
j_gene: TRBJ2-1
CDR3aa: CASSLIGQGINEQFF
CDR3nt: TGTGCCAGCAGCTTAATAGGACAGGGCATCAATGAGCAGTTCTTC

d_gene: TRBD2
abundance: many
v_gene: TRBV5-1
j_gene: TRBJ2-1
CDR3aa: CASSLVLAGSYNEQFF
CDR3nt: TGCGCCAGCAGCTTGGTACTAGCGGGTTCCTACAATGAGCAGTTCTTC

d_gene: -
abundance: many
v_gene: TRBV7-2
j_gene: TRBJ2-7
CDR3aa: CASSLAGSYEQYF
CDR3nt: TGTGCCAGCAGCTTGGCGGGTTCCTACGAGCAGTACTTC

d_gene: -
abundance: many
v_gene: TRBV28
j_gene: TRBJ2-3
CDR3aa: CASSLSSPDTQYF
CDR3nt: TGTGCCAGCAGCCTCTCTTCCCCAGATACGCAGTATTTT

d_gene: -
abundance: medium-sized
v_gene: TRBV20-1
j_gene: TRBJ2-1
CDR3aa: CSAFLRLGGFNEQFF
CDR3nt: TGCAGTGCCTTCTTGCGACTAGGGGGTTTTAATGAGCAGTTCTTC